Listed below are T cell receptor beta chains from one sample, sequenced in a study of breast tumors, draining lymph nodes, adjacent tissues. Using its own MiXCR run on the multiplex PCR reads, TCRdb lists one record per CDR3 protein. Of fewer than 200,000 distinct CDR3 sequences in the sample, 30% to 35% are singletons; the top ten hold 3.5% to 4.5%. Sequenced material: axillary lymph node tissue. These receptors originate from a female donor with breast cancer. Some clones in this sample may be carry-over from other donors' samples. CDR3s include the opening cysteine and the closing phenylalanine or tryptophan. The order of the fields is J gene, V gene, clone size, D gene, CDR3 length, CDR3 protein, CDR3 DNA. The D gene is left open where the match is weak. Clone size is not always given. Where it is, it says once, few, many or a class for expanded clones.

TRBJ2-1 | TRBV25-1 | NA | NA | 16 | CARRGPVLYVYNEQFF | TGTGCTAGAAGGGGACCGGTCCTATACGTCTACAATGAGCAGTTCTTC
TRBJ2-3 | TRBV5-6 | NA | NA | 13 | CASTREGTDTQYF | TGTGCCAGCACCCGAGAGGGGACAGATACGCAGTATTTT
TRBJ1-4 | TRBV13 | NA | NA | 16 | CASSWGLAGGGEKLFF | TGTGCCAGCAGCTGGGGACTAGCGGGGGGCGGGGAAAAACTGTTTTTT
TRBJ1-2 | TRBV12-3/TRBV12-4 | many | NA | 16 | CASSLGPDTGLAGYTF | TGTGCCAGCAGTTTGGGCCCGGATACAGGCCTCGCTGGCTACACCTTC
TRBJ2-4 | TRBV24-1 | many | NA | 14 | CATSDGATRNIQYF | TGTGCCACCAGTGACGGGGCCACGAGAAACATTCAGTACTTC
TRBJ1-3 | TRBV6-5 | NA | NA | 16 | CASSHEAGGTGNTIYF | TGTGCCAGCAGTCACGAGGCGGGGGGAACTGGAAACACCATATATTTT
TRBJ1-6 | TRBV11-2 | NA | NA | 19 | CASSPGLAGLSSYNSPLHF | TGTGCCAGCAGCCCTGGCCTAGCGGGCCTCAGCTCCTATAATTCACCCCTCCACTTT
TRBJ2-5 | TRBV7-9 | many | TRBD2 | 17 | CASSLVASGRIQETQYF | TGTGCCAGCAGCTTAGTGGCTAGCGGGAGGATACAAGAGACCCAGTACTTC
TRBJ1-1 | TRBV7-9 | NA | NA | 18 | CASSLVDRGRYLNTEAFF | TGTGCCAGCAGCTTAGTCGATCGGGGGCGATATTTGAACACTGAAGCTTTCTTT
TRBJ2-2 | TRBV27 | NA | TRBD2 | 14 | CASSLLGTSGELFF | TGTGCCAGCAGTTTATTAGGGACTAGCGGGGAGCTGTTTTTT
TRBJ1-3 | TRBV29-1 | many | NA | 14 | CSVEKGSSGNTIYF | TGCAGCGTTGAAAAAGGGTCCTCTGGAAACACCATATATTTT
TRBJ2-7 | TRBV6-1 | many | TRBD1 | 12 | CASSEATGGSYF | TGTGCCAGCAGTGAGGCTACAGGGGGTTCGTACTTC
TRBJ2-5 | TRBV5-1 | once | NA | 13 | CASSLDSYETQYF | TGCGCCAGCAGCCTCGACAGCTACGAGACCCAGTACTTC
TRBJ2-3 | TRBV7-7 | many | TRBD1 | 14 | CASSKGQAGDTQYF | TGTGCTAGCAGCAAGGGACAGGCAGGAGATACGCAGTATTTT
TRBJ2-2 | TRBV7-3 | NA | NA | 14 | CASSLPGNTGEPFF | TGTGCCAGCAGCCTACCGGGAAACACCGGGGAGCCGTTTTTT
TRBJ2-1 | TRBV19 | many | TRBD2 | 15 | CASRGASGSWSEQFF | TGTGCCAGTCGGGGTGCTAGCGGGAGTTGGAGTGAGCAGTTCTTC
TRBJ1-2 | TRBV27 | few | NA | 13 | CASSPRTDYGYTF | TGTGCCAGCAGTCCCCGGACGGACTATGGCTACACCTTC
TRBJ2-2 | TRBV6-5 | NA | NA | 13 | CASQHDGTGELFF | TGTGCCAGTCAACACGACGGGACCGGGGAGCTGTTTTTT
TRBJ2-1 | TRBV7-2 | many | TRBD2 | 15 | CASSLTGGHYNEQFF | TGTGCCAGCAGCTTGACGGGAGGCCACTACAATGAGCAGTTCTTC
TRBJ2-6 | TRBV11-3 | NA | NA | 13 | CASKPSGATVLTF | TGTGCCAGCAAGCCATCTGGGGCCACCGTCCTGACTTTC
TRBJ2-7 | TRBV27 | few | TRBD2 | 16 | CASSIRDYDGAYEQYF | TGTGCCAGCAGTATAAGGGACTACGACGGAGCCTACGAGCAGTACTTC
TRBJ2-3 | TRBV20-1 | once | NA | 16 | CSARGQGTSQINEQYF | TGCAGTGCTAGGGGGCAGGGGACCTCCCAGATTAATGAGCAGTATTTT
TRBJ2-7 | TRBV29-1 | many | NA | 12 | CSVQDRIYEQYF | TGCAGCGTTCAGGACCGGATCTACGAGCAGTACTTC
TRBJ2-7 | TRBV2 | many | NA | 13 | CAINPDSSYEQYF | TGTGCCATCAATCCGGACAGTTCCTACGAGCAGTACTTC
TRBJ1-4 | TRBV20-1 | many | NA | 15 | CSARDAGGANEKLFF | TGCAGTGCTAGAGATGCCGGAGGGGCTAATGAAAAACTGTTTTTT
TRBJ1-2 | TRBV3-1 | few | NA | 12 | CASSQVTSGYTF | TGTGCCAGCAGCCAAGTGACGTCGGGCTACACCTTC
TRBJ2-1 | TRBV6-2/TRBV6-3 | NA | TRBD2 | 15 | CASSLRGGLLDEQFF | TGTGCCAGCAGTTTACGGGGGGGCTTGTTGGATGAGCAGTTCTTC
TRBJ2-2 | TRBV19 | NA | TRBD1 | 15 | CASSPGQGVTGELFF | TGTGCCAGTAGTCCCGGACAGGGAGTGACCGGGGAGCTGTTTTTT
TRBJ2-7 | TRBV18 | many | TRBD2 | 14 | CASSPGTSGIEQYF | TGTGCCAGCTCCCCCGGGACTAGCGGGATCGAGCAGTACTTC
TRBJ2-7 | TRBV13 | NA | TRBD2 | 15 | CASSPVTAGGDEQYF | TGTGCCAGCAGTCCGGTCACAGCGGGAGGTGACGAGCAGTACTTC
TRBJ2-5 | TRBV19 | many | NA | 13 | CASSIGGGETQYF | TGTGCCAGTAGTATTGGTGGGGGGGAGACCCAGTACTTC
TRBJ1-3 | TRBV27 | NA | NA | 16 | CASSSGRGFSGNTIYF | TGTGCCAGCAGTAGCGGACGGGGTTTCTCTGGAAACACCATATATTTT
TRBJ2-3 | TRBV12-5 | NA | TRBD1 | 15 | CASGSGQGSTDTQYF | TGTGCTAGTGGTTCGGGACAGGGGAGCACAGATACGCAGTATTTT
TRBJ2-5 | TRBV6-2/TRBV6-3 | NA | NA | 15 | CASRGGGSYQETQYF | TGTGCCAGCAGAGGGGGTGGCAGCTACCAAGAGACCCAGTACTTC
TRBJ1-6 | TRBV6-6 | NA | TRBD1 | 16 | CASRTAGTGTNSPLHF | TGTGCCAGCAGGACAGCCGGGACAGGGACCAATTCACCCCTCCACTTT
TRBJ2-1 | TRBV5-4 | NA | NA | 15 | CASELEREGDNEQFF | TGTGCCAGCGAGTTGGAAAGGGAGGGGGACAATGAGCAGTTCTTC
TRBJ2-5 | TRBV5-6 | NA | NA | 13 | CASMRGDQETQYF | TGTGCCAGCATGAGGGGGGACCAAGAGACCCAGTACTTC
TRBJ2-1 | TRBV12-3/TRBV12-4 | many | NA | 14 | CASSFQGIYNEQFF | TGTGCCAGCAGTTTTCAGGGCATCTACAATGAGCAGTTCTTC
TRBJ2-1 | TRBV15 | once | NA | 13 | CATSRETTDTQFF | TGTGCCACCAGCAGAGAAACAACAGATACGCAGTTCTTC
TRBJ1-3 | TRBV9 | NA | NA | 15 | CASSVGYSSGNTIYF | TGTGCCAGCAGCGTTGGATATTCTTCTGGAAACACCATATATTTT
TRBJ1-6 | TRBV5-1 | many | TRBD1 | 14 | CASSSRDRNSPLHF | TGCGCCAGCAGCTCCCGGGACAGAAATTCACCCCTCCACTTT
TRBJ2-5 | TRBV28 | many | TRBD2 | 16 | CASSPGTSGSLETQYF | TGTGCCAGCAGTCCGGGCACTAGCGGGAGTCTCGAGACCCAGTACTTC